These 10 T cell receptor beta chains came from one sample sequenced in a study of shared clonotypes between healthy human individuals. Clones were read by immunoSEQ multiplex PCR, and TCRdb kept only the in-frame ones, dropping some. The sample holds around 690,000 clones, 90% seen once. Sequences were obtained from memory CD8+ T cells from PBMCs. Subset here: CD45RO+ cells pooled with CCR7-negative TemRA cells. These receptors came from a man aged 18 to 30 in good health. Some clones in this sample may be carry-over from other donors' samples.

Concerning this clone itself: Other nucleotide sequences from this sample produce the same CDR3. The chain joins TRBV28 to TRBJ1-1, with TRBD1 as a possible D gene (5 bases). In germline, CDR1 is MDHEN, CDR2 SYDVKM. The CDR3 consists of 15 residues. V lost 3 bases to trimming and J lost 0 bases, with 11 bases between them. CDR3: CASSLGQNMNTEAFF. The DNA for the CDR3 is TGTGCCAGCAGTTTGGGGCAGAATATGAACACTGAAGCTTTCTTT.

The chain links TRBV2 to TRBJ2-1; D is ambiguous. The CDR3 has 13 amino acids. Germline assignment: CDR1 SNHLY and CDR2 FYNNEI. Trimming shortened V by 3 bases and J by 1 base, and 4 bases separated the two germline ends. The CDR3: CASSDVSYNEQFF. CDR3 nucleotide sequence: TGTGCCAGCAGTGACGTATCCTACAATGAGCAGTTCTTC.

The V call is TRBV6-6, the J call TRBJ1-1, with TRBD1 as a possible D gene (5 bases). This CDR3 contains 15 residues. CDR1 and CDR2 from the germline V gene are MNHNY and SVGAGI (reference sequence). With 7 bases removed from V and 4 bases from J, the gap between germline ends came to 19 bases. As DNA, the CDR3 is TGTGCCAGCATCGAGTTCGCGGGGGGAGGCACTGAAGCTTTCTTT. It codes for CASIEFAGGGTEAFF.

The V gene is TRBV28, the J gene TRBJ2-3; 9 nucleotides match TRBD2. With 4 bases clipped from V and 4 bases from J, the junction kept 21 bases outside the gene matches. Germline-derived CDR1 and CDR2 are MDHEN and SYDVKM. The CDR3 sequence is 20 residues long. The CDR3 DNA reads as TGTGCCAGCAGTTGGCCGTATGGCGGGAGGGAGGGGAAAGGGGCAGATACGCAGTATTTT. Protein sequence: CASSWPYGGREGKGADTQYF.

The chain uses TRBV19 and TRBJ2-1, with 12 bases lining up with TRBD2. The CDR3 runs to 15 residues. Germline V gene data show CDR1 as LNHDA and CDR2 as SQIVND (reference sequence). J lost 6 bases, V lost 6 bases, and 6 bases had no gene match. This chain's CDR3 is CASSPLAGGLNEQFF. The CDR3 DNA reads as TGTGCCAGTAGCCCACTAGCGGGAGGCCTCAATGAGCAGTTCTTC.

This clone was picked up a small number of times. The gene calls are TRBV7-9 and TRBJ2-3; D remains unclear. Trimming took off 4 bases at V and 6 bases at J, with 11 bases between the two ends. Germline V gives CDR1 SEHNR, CDR2 FQNEAQ (reference sequence). CDR3 length equals 13 residues. The CDR3 region is CASSSPQVDTQYF. CDR3 DNA: TGTGCCAGCAGCTCCCCCCAAGTGGATACGCAGTATTTT.

The chain couples TRBV29-1 to TRBJ1-1; TRBD1 might be the D (6 bases). This CDR3 contains 15 residues. The ends were cut back, 5 bases at V and 1 base at J, with 17 bases in the middle. CDR1 and CDR2 (germline): SQVTM, ANQGSEA. The CDR3 DNA is TGCAGCGTTCCCCCCCGACAGGTAACGAACACTGAAGCTTTCTTT. Encoded protein: CSVPPRQVTNTEAFF. The full variable domain, completed using reference TRBV29-1 and TRBJ1-1, is SAVISQKPSRDICQRGTSLTIQCQVDSQVTMMFWYRQQPGQSLTLIATANQGSEATYESGFVIDKFPISRPNLTFSTLTVSNMSPEDSSIYLCSVPPRQVTNTEAFFGQGTRLTVV.

The chain has TRBV28 and TRBJ1-2, with D possibly matching TRBD1 (6 bases). Trimming took 6 bases from V and 0 from J, leaving 14 bases between them. The CDR3 has 15 residues. Germline V gives CDR1 MDHEN, CDR2 SYDVKM. The CDR3 reads CASSPGQPSNYGYTF. The CDR3 nucleotides read TGTGCCAGCAGCCCCGGACAGCCTTCTAACTATGGCTACACCTTC.

The chain couples TRBV27 to TRBJ2-3, with D possibly being TRBD1 (5 bases). The CDR3 loop spans 16 amino acids. The germline gives CDR1 MNHEY, CDR2 SMNVEV (reference sequence). Between the trimmed V and J ends, which lost 1 base and 0 bases, there was a span of 11 bases. Here the CDR3 DNA reads TGTGCCAGCAGTTTATTAGGACAAACTAGCACAGATACGCAGTATTTT. It is translated as CASSLLGQTSTDTQYF.

The chain joins TRBV19 to TRBJ1-3, with 7 bases aligning to TRBD1. J gave up 0 bases and V 0 bases, and 14 bases lay outside the gene matches. Germline CDR1 reads LNHDA; CDR2 reads SQIVND (reference sequence). This CDR3 is 20 amino acids long. The CDR3 reads CASSIDFAPFGTASGNTIYF. The CDR3 DNA is TGTGCCAGTAGTATAGATTTTGCCCCCTTCGGGACAGCCTCTGGAAACACCATATATTTT. Combining the CDR3 with reference TRBV19 and TRBJ1-3 gives the whole variable domain DGGITQSPKYLFRKEGQNVTLSCEQNLNHDAMYWYRQDPGQGLRLIYYSQIVNDFQKGDIAEGYSVSREKKESFPLTVTSAQKNPTAFYLCASSIDFAPFGTASGNTIYFGEGSWLTVV.